This paragraph covers one T cell receptor beta chain sequence. Its antigen remains undetermined. Base qualities are not provided; no much larger clone lies one nucleotide away. Reading the germline V gene gives CDR1 MNHNS and CDR2 SASEGT. Measured from the cysteine to the phenylalanine, the CDR3 is 13 residues long. Only the CDR3 DNA is retained, 39 bases long and in frame from the first base. V drops 4 bases and J drops 5 bases, leaving 11 bases in between. These data originate in a study of T cells in Graves' hyperthyroidism and ophthalmopathy (dated by TCRdb to about 2019). Context from the whole study: To identify TCR V-J signatures that set the groups apart, the researchers used a discovery cohort of about a hundred patients, made up of roughly 40 with Graves' ophthalmopathy and about 55 with stable Graves' hyperthyroidism. The paper describes TCR Vbeta CDR3 sequencing of 135 peripheral blood samples, made up of around 41 ophthalmopathy patients, over 70 hyperthyroidism patients and 17 progressor patients. The study also compared thyroid tissue and blood T-cell repertoires from over 5 Graves' hyperthyroidism patients. After sampling, hyperthyroidism patients received methimazole starting at 30 mg daily, and ophthalmopathy patients received high-dose intravenous methylprednisolone. Prospective prediction of ophthalmopathy was tested in an independent validation cohort consisting of about 19 hyperthyroidism patients and about 17 patients who later progressed to ophthalmopathy. The 100 discovery patients were randomly divided into training and test sets at a 7:3 ratio.

Patients with uncontrolled infections, other autoimmune diseases, pregnancy or lactation were excluded. Diagnoses were established on the basis of clinical symptoms, serum thyroxine and TRAb, thyroid ultrasound, and orbital computed tomography. Total RNA was extracted using Trizol reagent, and RNA quality was assessed on an Agilent 2100 Bioanalyzer. Results the study describes overall, beyond this receptor: Most expanded thyroid clonotypes (frequency above 0.001) were also detected in blood, a finding suggesting that blood repertoires may reflect thyroid immune responses. No statistical method was used to fix the sample size in advance, and group allocation was not hidden from the investigators. In validation, progression to ophthalmopathy was predicted by the model with 65% to 71% sensitivity and nearly 75% specificity, a median of roughly six months before onset. Ophthalmopathy was separated from stable hyperthyroidism by a 13 V-J signature model, with approximately 89% sensitivity and about 81% specificity obtained in cross-validation and 80%/75% obtained in testing.

The TCR beta CDR3 regions were amplified from the RNA transcripts. For the first round of RT-PCR on the TCR CDR3, the HTBI primer set was used together with the Qiagen OneStep RT-PCR kit. The libraries were constructed in a second round of multiplex PCR and then size-selected and purified. Libraries were sequenced paired-end with 100 bp reads on an Illumina HiSeq2000. The published analysis was carried out like this. SOAPnuke was used to process the raw data, throwing out any read that contained adapters or uncalled bases, had a mean Phred below 15, or lacked an exact constant-primer or identifier match. High-quality paired reads were merged with COPE v1.2.5, and unique nucleotide sequences were defined as clonotypes. Clonotypes were aligned to IMGT TRBV, TRBD and TRBJ reference segments using MiTCR v1.1. Only V-J combinations with frequency above 0.0001, covering about 99% of repertoires, were analysed. A TCS score was defined as the ratio between F50 (clonal expansion) and ExV (chaos), using BLOSUM62-based TCRdist between CDR3 peptides within each V-J. Welch's t-statistics and random forest reduced just over 500 V-J features to about 13, which were used in a naive Bayes classifier (R e1071). The Morisita-Horn index was used to measure how similar the thyroid and blood repertoires were. TCRdb trimmed public reads at Q25 via fastp, called clones via MiXCR and kept in-frame beta chains. Entries that share a CDR3 protein sequence are merged under the most common genes and DNA. TCRdb's processing, not the study's, gives the V and J calls here. Across this sample there are 540,000 or so distinct CDR3 sequences, with 46% seen only once. The ten largest clones add up to roughly 19% of the sample.

Here the chain combines TRBV6-1 and TRBJ2-5, with no D gene named confidently. What was sequenced was peripheral blood or thyroid tissue (not recorded which). The sequence was obtained from an adult woman with Graves' disease, either hyperthyroidism or ophthalmopathy (not recorded which). The DNA sequence is TGTGCCAGCAGTGGACACCAACAGGAGACCCAGTACTTC. Its amino acids are CASSGHQQETQYF.